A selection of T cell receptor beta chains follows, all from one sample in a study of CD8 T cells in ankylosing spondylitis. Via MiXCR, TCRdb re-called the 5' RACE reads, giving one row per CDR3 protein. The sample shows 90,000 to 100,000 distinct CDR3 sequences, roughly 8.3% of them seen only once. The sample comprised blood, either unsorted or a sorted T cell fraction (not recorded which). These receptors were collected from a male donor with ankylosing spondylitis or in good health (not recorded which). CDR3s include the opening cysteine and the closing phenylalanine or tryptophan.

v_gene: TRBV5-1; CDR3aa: CASSRVGLASSDTQYF
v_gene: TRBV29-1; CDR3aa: CSTQRGGSDTQYF
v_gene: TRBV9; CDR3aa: CASSLGWIYNEQFF
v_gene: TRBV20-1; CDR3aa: CSAMKLSGTDTQYF
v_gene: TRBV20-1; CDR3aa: CSARGGDPWGYTF
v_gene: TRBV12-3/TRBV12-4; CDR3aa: CASSPTFSHRGRKYNEQFF
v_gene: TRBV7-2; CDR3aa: CASSVLGTGIYNEQFF
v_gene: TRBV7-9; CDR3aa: CASSGLGNRATDTQYF
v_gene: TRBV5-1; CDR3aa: CASSLGSSIYTQYF
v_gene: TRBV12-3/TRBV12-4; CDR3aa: CASSSRDRVSPLHF
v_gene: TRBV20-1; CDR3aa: CSAPRDGNTGELFF
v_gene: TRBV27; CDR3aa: CASRGDWADTQYF
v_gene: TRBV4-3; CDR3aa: CATRGVADTEAFF
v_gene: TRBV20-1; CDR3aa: CSASTTGELFF
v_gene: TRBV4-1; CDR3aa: CASSQDRSSTDTQYF
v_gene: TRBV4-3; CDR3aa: CASSQALTTGTQKLFF
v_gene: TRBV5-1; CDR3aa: CASSLDTNQPQHF
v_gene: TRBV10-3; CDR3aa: CAISSFSGVTQGTQYF
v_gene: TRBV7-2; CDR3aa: CASSPTETGNNEQFF
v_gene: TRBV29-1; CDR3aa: CSVSRSGNRDNEQFF
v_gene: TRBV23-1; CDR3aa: CATAEGGLNEQFF
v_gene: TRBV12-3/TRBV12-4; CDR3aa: CASSLYSGQPQHF
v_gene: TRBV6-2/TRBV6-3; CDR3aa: CASSYFGGNTGELFF
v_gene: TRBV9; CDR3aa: CASSVGSGATYEQYF
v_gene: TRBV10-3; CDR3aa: CAISDYHEGEAFF
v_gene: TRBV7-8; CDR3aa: CASSLRRELAKNIQYF
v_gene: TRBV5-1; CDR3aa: CASRFDREDQPQHF
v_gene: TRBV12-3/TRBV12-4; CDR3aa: CASRKLGHSYEQYF
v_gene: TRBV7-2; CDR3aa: CASSLRPKETQYF
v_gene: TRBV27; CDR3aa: CASSRHLSGQSVEGYGYTF
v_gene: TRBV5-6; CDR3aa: CASSFGTGVIVSPLHF
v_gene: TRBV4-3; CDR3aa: CASSQAKTGTGDGYGYTF
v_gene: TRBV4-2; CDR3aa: CASSQADREADEQYF
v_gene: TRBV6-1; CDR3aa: CASSPDRTHYGYTF
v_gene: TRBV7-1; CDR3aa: CASSSSLNTEAFF
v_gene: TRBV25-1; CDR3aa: CASSESPSNQPQHF
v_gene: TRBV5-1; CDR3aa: CASRQGASNTGELFF
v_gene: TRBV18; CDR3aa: CASSPLDRARNSPLHF
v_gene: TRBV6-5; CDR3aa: CASSFNLVGEQYF
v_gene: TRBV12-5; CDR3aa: CASGYPHRDGYTEAFF
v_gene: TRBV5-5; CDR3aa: CASSLTPGVGVGEQYF
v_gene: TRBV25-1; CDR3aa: CASNTGGPRGYDQPQHF
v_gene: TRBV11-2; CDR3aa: CASSFSLSGGLARTGELFF
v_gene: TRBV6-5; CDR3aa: CASSYSRRVPTDTQYF
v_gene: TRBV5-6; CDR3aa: CASSLGRSTETQYF
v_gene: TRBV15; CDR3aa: CATSRRALGDEQFF
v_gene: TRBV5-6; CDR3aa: CASRRTSGRLSYEQYF